These 18 T cell receptor beta chains share one sample of origin, sequenced in a study of blood T cells in healthy people across ages. Using a J-beta primer mix together with a sample-barcoded 5' primer, a second PCR was run for roughly 7 to 12 cycles. One entry per CDR3 protein results from TCRdb running MiXCR on the 5' RACE reads. Among over a million distinct CDR3 sequences, roughly 40% were seen once, and the ten largest hold roughly 7.9%. The specimen sequenced was blood. The receptors shown here come from a woman younger than 35 in good health.

This clonotype showed up just a few times. This chain links TRBV9 with TRBJ2-3, with 12 bases identical to TRBD2. Germline V CDR1 and CDR2: SGDLS, YYNGEE. The length of the CDR3 is 18 residues. Trimming took 0 bases from V and 0 from J; bases not matched to a gene: 5. The CDR3 bases are TGTGCCAGCAGCGTAGGGACTAGCGGGGTCTCTAGCACAGATACGCAGTATTTT. It codes for CASSVGTSGVSSTDTQYF.

This clonotype was picked up a small number of times. The chain links TRBV27 to TRBJ1-1; perhaps TRBD1 as D (5 bases). Per the germline V gene, CDR1 is MNHEY and CDR2 is SMNVEV (reference sequence). V was shortened by 11 bases and J by 0 bases, with 13 bases between the two germline ends. The CDR3 is 13 residues long. CDR3 bases: TGTGCCGTGTCCATGGGGGTGAACACTGAAGCTTTCTTT. Its protein product is CAVSMGVNTEAFF.

The J gene is TRBJ2-1, the V gene TRBV2; tentatively, D is TRBD1 or TRBD2 (6 bases each). The CDR3 covers 17 residues. Germline CDR1 is SNHLY and CDR2 is FYNNEI. With 6 bases removed from V and 2 bases from J, the gap between germline ends came to 20 bases. CDR3 region: CASRQSTGGGPYNEQFF. The CDR3 DNA follows: TGTGCCAGCAGACAAAGTACAGGAGGGGGACCCTACAATGAGCAGTTCTTC.

This clonotype has more than one count but fewer than ten. The rearrangement uses TRBV28 and TRBJ1-1, with TRBD1 matching over 8 bases. V shed 8 bases and J 2 bases; nucleotides not matched to a gene: 4. The germline CDR1 and CDR2 sequences are MDHEN and SYDVKM. The CDR3 is 13 amino acids. The chain's CDR3 is CASLDRANTEAFF. Here the CDR3 DNA reads TGTGCCAGCTTGGACAGGGCTAACACTGAAGCTTTCTTT.

This clonotype was observed a handful of times. J is TRBJ1-2 and V is TRBV9; 10 bases fit TRBD1. This CDR3 region has 15 residues. The J segment lost 4 bases and the V segment lost 7 bases, leaving 10 bases of the junction unmatched. In germline, CDR1 is SGDLS, CDR2 YYNGEE. This CDR3 is CASGGGGQGTYGYTF. CDR3 sequence (DNA): TGTGCCAGCGGCGGAGGGGGACAGGGGACCTATGGCTACACCTTC.

This chain joins TRBV30 and TRBJ2-5, with 7 bases lining up with TRBD1. The CDR3 is 12 amino acids. The germline V gene has CDR1 GTSNPN and CDR2 SVGIG (reference sequence). The V segment lost 1 base and the J segment 11 bases; nucleotides outside the gene matches: 7. For the CDR3, the DNA is TGTGCCTGGAGTGACCAAGGACAGGAGCAGTACTTC. Translated, it gives CAWSDQGQEQYF. Full variable domain (outside the CDR3, taken from reference TRBV30 and TRBJ2-5): SQTIHQWPATLVQPVGSPLSLECTVEGTSNPNLYWYRQAAGRGLQLLFYSVGIGQISSEVPQNLSASRPQDRQFILSSKKLLLSDSGFYLCAWSDQGQEQYFGPGTRLLVL.

The V and J genes are TRBV4-1 and TRBJ2-3; 10 bases agree with TRBD2. The CDR3 totals 22 residues. Germline V CDR1 and CDR2: MGHRA, YSYEKL. V lost 0 bases and J lost 0; bases outside the gene matches: 18. The CDR3 DNA is TGCGCCAGCAGCCAAGATCTAATGGCTAGCGGGGGAACCCCCTATAGCACAGATACGCAGTATTTT. Translated, it gives CASSQDLMASGGTPYSTDTQYF.

This clonotype was picked up a small number of times. J is TRBJ2-7 and V is TRBV3-1; D not certain. Per the germline V gene, CDR1 is LGHDT and CDR2 is YNNKEL (reference sequence). The CDR3 runs 11 residues. With 3 bases removed from V and 5 bases from J, the gap between germline ends came to 5 bases. The CDR3 DNA reads TGTGCCAGCAGCCACACGAACGAGCAGTACTTC. Its translation is CASSHTNEQYF.

This clonotype was observed once. Germline and junction disagree at one end, which may indicate a read error. This chain joins TRBV24-1 and TRBJ2-7, with 7 bases that match TRBD1. The CDR3 length is 15 residues. Germline V gives CDR1 KGHDR, CDR2 SFDVKD. The CDR3 region is CAASDHRRDRDEQYF. In DNA form, the CDR3 reads TGTGCCGCCAGTGATCATCGCCGAGACAGGGACGAGCAGTACTTC.

CDR3 sequence (DNA): TGTGCCAGCAGCTTGTGGTGGAGCTCTGGAAACACCATATATTTT. It encodes CASSLWWSSGNTIYF. The chain links TRBV5-5 to TRBJ1-3; D not resolved. CDR3 length: 15 residues. V shed 1 base and J shed 0 bases, with 8 bases lying between them. CDR1 and CDR2 from the germline V gene are SGHKS and YYEKEE (reference sequence).

The chain is built from TRBV19 and TRBJ2-7; D might be TRBD1 (6 bases). Germline-derived CDR1 and CDR2 are LNHDA and SQIVND (reference sequence). V lost 7 bases to trimming and J lost 1 base, with 11 bases between them. The CDR3 is made up of 13 amino acids. Here the CDR3 reads CASNQQGSYEQYF. The CDR3 bases are TGTGCCAGTAACCAACAGGGTTCCTACGAGCAGTACTTC.

Only a few counts were recorded for this clonotype. The V call is TRBV24-1, the J call TRBJ1-2; maybe TRBD1 (6 bases). Germline CDR1 KGHDR, CDR2 SFDVKD. The CDR3 extends over 16 amino acids. V lost 5 bases and J lost 0, with 15 bases in between. The chain's CDR3 is CATSGPGDGANYGYTF. CDR3 sequence (DNA): TGTGCCACCAGTGGACCAGGGGACGGAGCTAACTATGGCTACACCTTC.

The CDR3 reads CASSLLDLTDTQYF. CDR3 bases: TGTGCCAGCAGCTTGTTGGACCTCACAGATACGCAGTATTTT. The chain carries TRBV5-5 and TRBJ2-3, with unresolved D. Trimming removed 1 base at V and 2 bases at J, with 8 bases between. Germline CDR1 SGHKS, CDR2 YYEKEE (reference sequence). The CDR3 has 14 amino acids.

A few counts support this clonotype. J is TRBJ2-1 and V is TRBV13; no firm D call. Germline CDR1 PRHDT, CDR2 FYEKMQ (reference sequence). The V end was cut by 5 bases, the J end by 7 bases, with 9 bases between. CDR3 length: 12 residues. CDR3 coding DNA: TGTGCCAGCAGCCAGTACGGGAATGAGCAGTTCTTC. Protein sequence: CASSQYGNEQFF.

There are a few counts of this clonotype. The rearrangement links TRBV6-5 to TRBJ2-5; perhaps D is TRBD1 or TRBD2 (6 bases each). The J call is in doubt because the DNA end fits TRBJ2-7 better. This CDR3 is 12 amino acids long. Looked up from germline, CDR1 is MNHEY and CDR2 is SVGAGI. The CDR3 coding sequence is TGTGCCAGCAGGTCGGGGGCCCACGAGCAGTACTTC. Translating it yields CASRSGAHEQYF.

The V gene is TRBV3-1, the J gene TRBJ2-3; D gene uncertain. Trimming shortened V by 4 bases and J by 6 bases, and 14 bases separated the two germline ends. Per the germline V gene, CDR1 is LGHDT and CDR2 is YNNKEL (reference sequence). CDR3 length equals 14 residues. Here the CDR3 DNA reads TGTGCCAGCAGCCCCCCAATGGCCTCCGATACGCAGTATTTT. Translating gives CASSPPMASDTQYF.

This clonotype was recorded a few times. The chain employs TRBV7-9 and TRBJ2-1; D may correspond to TRBD1 or TRBD2 (6 bases each). The CDR3 spans 17 residues. In germline, CDR1 is SEHNR, CDR2 FQNEAQ (reference sequence). V was trimmed by 5 bases and J by 0 bases, leaving 17 bases between them. The CDR3 here is CASSPFTGADSYNEQFF. Here the CDR3 DNA reads TGTGCCAGCAGCCCTTTTACGGGGGCCGACTCCTACAATGAGCAGTTCTTC.

The chain uses TRBV29-1 and TRBJ1-1; D remains unclear. Germline V gene lookup returns CDR1 SQVTM and CDR2 ANQGSEA. The CDR3 totals 11 residues. V was clipped by 3 bases and J by 4 bases, with 6 bases between them. The CDR3 sequence: CSVDLTTEAFF. The CDR3 nucleotides read TGCAGCGTTGATCTGACCACTGAAGCTTTCTTT.